What follows describes a single T cell receptor (beta chain). CDR3 length equals 15 residues. V was pared by 3 bases and J by 7 bases, with 13 bases between. The V gene's germline CDR1 is SNHLY and CDR2 FYNNEI. Time point meaning: newly diagnosed GD, antithyroid drugs for less than 3 months. Generation of the TCR library employed RNA extracted from PBMCs. The data are from a study of regulatory T cells in long-lasting Graves disease. Construction of TCR beta libraries relied on iRepertoire HTBI primers and on Arm-PCR targeting CDR3 regions. TCRdb recomputed calls from the multiplex PCR reads with MiXCR, one row per CDR3 protein. The data contain 380,000 or so distinct CDR3 sequences, roughly 16% of them seen just once; the ten biggest clones take up roughly 21%. The same data also contributed to another study, on T cells in Graves' hyperthyroidism and ophthalmopathy. That source reports: Graves' hyperthyroidism was deemed stable given no ophthalmopathy progression within 18 months. Patients having uncontrolled infection, another autoimmune disease, pregnancy or lactation were not included.

Sequences were derived from peripheral blood mononuclear cells (PBMCs), sampled at new diagnosis, from a patient treated with antithyroid drugs. The V call is TRBV2, the J call TRBJ1-6, with a possible D match to TRBD1 (6 bases). The clonotype originates from a woman aged 18-29 years with Graves disease. CDR3 protein: CASSEMGAKNSPLHF. The CDR3 nucleotides read TGTGCCAGCAGTGAGATGGGGGCTAAAAATTCACCCCTCCACTTT.